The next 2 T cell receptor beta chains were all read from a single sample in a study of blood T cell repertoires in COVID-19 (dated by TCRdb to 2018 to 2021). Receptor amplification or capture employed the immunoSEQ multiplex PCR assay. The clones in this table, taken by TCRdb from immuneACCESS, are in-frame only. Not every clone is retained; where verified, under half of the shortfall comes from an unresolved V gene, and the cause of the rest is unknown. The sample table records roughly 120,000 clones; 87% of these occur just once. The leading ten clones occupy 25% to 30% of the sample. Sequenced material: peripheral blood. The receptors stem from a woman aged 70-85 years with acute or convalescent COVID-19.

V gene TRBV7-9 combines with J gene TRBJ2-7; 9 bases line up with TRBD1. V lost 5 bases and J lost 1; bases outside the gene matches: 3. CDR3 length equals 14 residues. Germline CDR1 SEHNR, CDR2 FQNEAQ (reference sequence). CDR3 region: CASSLQGASYEQYF. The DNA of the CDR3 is TGTGCCAGCAGCCTACAGGGGGCTTCCTACGAGCAGTACTTC. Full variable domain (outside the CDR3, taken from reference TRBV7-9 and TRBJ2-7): DTGVSQNPRHKITKRGQNVTFRCDPISEHNRLYWYRQTLGQGPEFLTYFQNEAQLEKSRLLSDRFSAERPKGSFSTLEIQRTEQGDSAMYLCASSLQGASYEQYFGPGTRLTVT.

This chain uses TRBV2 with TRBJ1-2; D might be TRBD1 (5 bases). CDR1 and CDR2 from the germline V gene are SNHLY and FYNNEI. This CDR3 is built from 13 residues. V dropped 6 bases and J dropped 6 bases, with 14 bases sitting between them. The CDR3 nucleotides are TGTGCCAGCAGGGAGACAGAAGCGAATGGCTACACCTTC. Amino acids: CASRETEANGYTF. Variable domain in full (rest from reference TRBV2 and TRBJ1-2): EPEVTQTPSHQVTQMGQEVILRCVPISNHLYFYWYRQILGQKVEFLVSFYNNEISEKSEIFDDQFSVERPDGSNFTLKIRSTKLEDSAMYFCASRETEANGYTFGSGTRLTVV.